This T cell receptor (beta chain) was obtained from a study of blood T cell repertoires in COVID-19. Study as a whole: Donors in the United States, Italy and Spain gave samples during acute or convalescent COVID-19. T cells, B-cell-depleted T cells, or PBMCs supplied cDNA or gDNA.

Germline CDR1 MGHRA, CDR2 YSYEKL. Trimming stripped 7 bases from V and 8 bases from J, with 20 bases between. The CDR3 is made up of 15 amino acids. Authors' methods: Nucleated cell number was recorded as an estimate derived from reference gene primer amplification. Libraries were prepared by immunoSEQ multiplex PCR; TCRdb keeps only in-frame clonotypes and omits some of them. V, J and clone size are taken as reported in that table, and D and trimming were inferred from the DNA itself. The table lists about 90,000 clones, roughly 80% of them singletons. This clone was detected a few times. The receptor's source is a man aged 50 to 60 with acute or convalescent COVID-19. This chain links TRBV4-1 with TRBJ1-4; D is perhaps TRBD1 (6 bases). The material sequenced was peripheral blood. This CDR3 is CASTLGQRPGEKLFF. The CDR3 bases are TGCGCCAGCACCCTCGGACAGCGCCCAGGGGAAAAACTGTTTTTT.